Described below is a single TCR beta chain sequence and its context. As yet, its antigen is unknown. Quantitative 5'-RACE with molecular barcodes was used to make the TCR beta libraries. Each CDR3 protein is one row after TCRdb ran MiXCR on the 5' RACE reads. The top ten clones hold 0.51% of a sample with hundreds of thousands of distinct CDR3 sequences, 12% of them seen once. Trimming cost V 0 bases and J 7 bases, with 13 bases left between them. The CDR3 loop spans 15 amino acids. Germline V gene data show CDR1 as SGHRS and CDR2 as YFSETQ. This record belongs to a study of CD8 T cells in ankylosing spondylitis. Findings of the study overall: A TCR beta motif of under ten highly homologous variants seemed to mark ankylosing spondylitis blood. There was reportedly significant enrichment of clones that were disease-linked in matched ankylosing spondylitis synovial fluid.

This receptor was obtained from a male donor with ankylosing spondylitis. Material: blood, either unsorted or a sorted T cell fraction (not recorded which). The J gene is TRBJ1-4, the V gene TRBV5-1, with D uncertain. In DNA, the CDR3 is TGCGCCAGCAGCTTGGCTCAATCCGGACGTGAAAAACTGTTTTTT. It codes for CASSLAQSGREKLFF.